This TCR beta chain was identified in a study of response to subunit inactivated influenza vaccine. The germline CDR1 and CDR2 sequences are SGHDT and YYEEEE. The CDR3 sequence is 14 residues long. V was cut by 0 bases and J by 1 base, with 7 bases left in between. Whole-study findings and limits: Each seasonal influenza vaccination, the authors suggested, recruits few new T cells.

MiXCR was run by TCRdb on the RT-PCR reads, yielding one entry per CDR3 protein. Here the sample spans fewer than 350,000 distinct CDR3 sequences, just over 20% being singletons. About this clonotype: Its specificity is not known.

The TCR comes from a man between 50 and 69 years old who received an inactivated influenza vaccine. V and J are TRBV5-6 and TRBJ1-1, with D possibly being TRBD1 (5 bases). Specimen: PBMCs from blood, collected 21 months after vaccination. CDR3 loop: CASSLGGENTEAFF. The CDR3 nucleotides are TGTGCCAGCAGCTTGGGAGGGGAGAACACTGAAGCTTTCTTT.